A single sample is the source of the 28 T cell receptor beta chains below, sequenced in a study of shared clonotypes between healthy human individuals. The method was immunoSEQ multiplex PCR; TCRdb's version includes in-frame clones alone and lacks a portion of them. The sample yields 2 million to 3 million clones, around nine tenths seen once. The sequencing sample was made of naive CD4+ T cells sorted from blood. Subset defined: CD45RA+ positively selected. These receptors were taken from a man between 18 and 35 years old in good health.

The chain employs TRBV6-6 and TRBJ1-1; no definite D call. The CDR3 length is 10 residues. In germline, CDR1 is MNHNY, CDR2 SVGAGI (reference sequence). With 5 bases removed from V and 4 bases from J, the gap between germline ends came to 2 bases. The CDR3 spells CASSRTEAFF. The CDR3 DNA reads as TGTGCCAGCAGTCGCACTGAAGCTTTCTTT.

The chain uses TRBV1 and TRBJ2-7; TRBD1, the D gene given by the table, was not confirmed from the DNA. TRBV1 constitutes a pseudogene. The CDR3 length is 14 residues. The CDR3 sequence: CTSSQRGLSYEQYF. The CDR3 nucleotides read TGCACCAGCAGCCAGAGGGGGCTCTCCTACGAGCAGTACTTC.

This chain connects TRBV6-5 to TRBJ2-7; D remains unclear. The length of the CDR3 is 14 residues. With 0 bases removed from V and 4 bases from J, the gap between germline ends came to 10 bases. Germline CDR1 and CDR2: MNHEY and SVGAGI. CDR3 in amino acids: CASSYSGDGYEQYF. Written as DNA, the CDR3 is TGTGCCAGCAGTTACTCCGGCGACGGGTACGAGCAGTACTTC.

The rearrangement joins TRBV30 to TRBJ2-1; TRBD2 matches 8 bases. V was clipped by 1 base and J by 0 bases; unmatched bases: 2. This CDR3 spans 15 amino acids. Looked up from germline, CDR1 is GTSNPN and CDR2 is SVGIG (reference sequence). CDR3 region: CAWSGSGSSYNEQFF. CDR3 DNA sequence: TGTGCCTGGAGTGGGAGCGGGAGCTCCTACAATGAGCAGTTCTTC.

The chain is built from TRBV6-1 and TRBJ2-2, with D possibly TRBD2 on 6 matching bases. Trimming pared 7 bases from V and 4 bases from J, leaving 13 bases between. This CDR3 is built from 14 residues. Germline loops: CDR1 MNHNS, CDR2 SASEGT. The CDR3 DNA sequence: TGTGCCAGCAAGTACGGGAGCGTCACCGGGGAGCTGTTTTTT. This sequence encodes CASKYGSVTGELFF.

This chain joins TRBV9 and TRBJ2-3; TRBD2 might be the D (6 bases). The CDR3 is made up of 14 amino acids. Per germline, CDR1 SGDLS and CDR2 YYNGEE. V dropped 4 bases and J dropped 3 bases, with 12 bases sitting between them. The CDR3 DNA reads as TGTGCCAGCAGCCCGACTAGTCAGACAGATACGCAGTATTTT. This translates into CASSPTSQTDTQYF.

This chain joins TRBV6-1 and TRBJ2-7; 10 bases line up with TRBD1. Germline V gene lookup returns CDR1 MNHNS and CDR2 SASEGT. V lost 7 bases, J lost 2 bases, and 5 bases stayed unmatched. This CDR3 has 14 amino acids. The CDR3 loop is CASTTGTGAYEQYF. DNA for the CDR3: TGTGCCAGCACTACCGGGACAGGGGCCTACGAGCAGTACTTC.

The chain links TRBV9 to TRBJ2-5, with TRBD2 matching over 7 bases. From germline, CDR1 is SGDLS and CDR2 YYNGEE. V was clipped by 4 bases and J by 7 bases; unmatched bases: 16. The CDR3 has 16 amino acids. CDR3 loop: CASSPREAGWRGTQYF. Here the CDR3 DNA reads TGTGCCAGCAGCCCCCGAGAAGCGGGATGGCGGGGGACCCAGTACTTC.

The chain combines TRBV29-1 with TRBJ2-2; D is undetermined. V lost 3 bases, J lost 3 bases, and 8 bases lay in between. CDR1 is SQVTM and CDR2 is ANQGSEA in the germline V gene. The CDR3 runs to 13 residues. In nucleotides, the CDR3 is TGCAGCGTTGACTTAGGTTACACCGGGGAGCTGTTTTTT. As protein: CSVDLGYTGELFF.

V is TRBV5-4 and J is TRBJ2-3, with 9 bases aligning to TRBD2. The germline V gene has CDR1 SGHNT and CDR2 YYREEE (reference sequence). This CDR3 has 15 amino acids. The ends lost 0 bases at V and 5 bases at J; junction bases unmatched: 4. In DNA, the CDR3 is TGTGCCAGCAGCTTGGGCGGGAGGGGCAGAGATACGCAGTATTTT. It translates to CASSLGGRGRDTQYF.

In the case of this clone: Other DNA variants within this sample encode the same CDR3. This chain joins TRBV5-1 and TRBJ1-5; TRBD1 is a possible D gene (6 bases). V shed 2 bases and J shed 0 bases, with 9 bases lying between them. The CDR3 loop spans 15 amino acids. Germline-derived CDR1 and CDR2 are SGHRS and YFSETQ. The CDR3 protein is CASSLQGYSNQPQHF. In DNA form, the CDR3 reads TGCGCCAGCAGCTTACAGGGTTATAGCAATCAGCCCCAGCATTTT.

A word on this clone: A junction boundary mismatches the germline segment, possibly from a read error. The DNA of the CDR3 is TGTGCCAGCAGCCAAACAGGAATGGACAGACACTTC. This encodes CASSQTGMDRHF. This chain connects TRBV16 to TRBJ2-7; weak D call: TRBD1 (6 bases). CDR1 KGHSY and CDR2 FQNENV come from the germline V gene. CDR3 size: 12 residues.

This clone was seen only a few times. V and J are TRBV2 and TRBJ2-7; possibly TRBD2 for D (6 bases). CDR3 size: 12 residues. Trimming left V 7 bases short and J 3 bases short, with 10 bases between. Per germline, CDR1 SNHLY and CDR2 FYNNEI. CDR3 protein: CASMRDGYEQYF. CDR3 DNA sequence: TGTGCCAGCATGCGGGATGGCTACGAGCAGTACTTC. Supplemented by reference TRBV2 and TRBJ2-7, the full variable domain reads EPEVTQTPSHQVTQMGQEVILRCVPISNHLYFYWYRQILGQKVEFLVSFYNNEISEKSEIFDDQFSVERPDGSNFTLKIRSTKLEDSAMYFCASMRDGYEQYFGPGTRLTVT.

The J gene is TRBJ1-5, the V gene TRBV6-5, with a tentative D call TRBD1 (5 bases). Trimming left V 2 bases short and J 6 bases short, with 14 bases between. The germline V gene encodes CDR1 MNHEY and CDR2 SVGAGI. The CDR3 is 15 residues long. The CDR3 region has the DNA TGTGCCAGCAGTTACGACCAGGGAGAGACTCAGCCCCAGCATTTT. It is translated as CASSYDQGETQPQHF.

This sequence joins TRBV30 and TRBJ2-3; D may be TRBD2 (6 bases). V dropped 5 bases and J dropped 10 bases, with 25 bases sitting between them. The CDR3 totals 15 residues. Germline CDR1 and CDR2: GTSNPN and SVGIG (reference sequence). The CDR3 loop is CAWGPGTLTTPSQYF. The CDR3 coding sequence is TGTGCCTGGGGCCCCGGGACTCTCACAACTCCCTCGCAGTATTTT.

V is TRBV15 and J is TRBJ1-6; D is undetermined. CDR1 and CDR2 (germline): LNHNV, YYDKDF (reference sequence). The CDR3 has 14 amino acids. V gave up 1 base and J gave up 7 bases, with 8 bases separating them. CDR3 sequence: CATSRVEPNSPLHF. The CDR3 coding sequence is TGTGCCACCAGCAGAGTAGAACCAAATTCACCCCTCCACTTT.

This clone was seen once. Other DNA sequences in this specimen translate into the identical CDR3. This chain joins TRBV4-1 and TRBJ2-5; 8 positions agree with TRBD2. CDR1 is MGHRA, CDR2 YSYEKL, per germline. V gave up 1 base and J gave up 1 base; unmatched junction bases: 2. The CDR3 is made up of 15 amino acids. The CDR3 coding sequence is TGCGCCAGCAGCCAAGGAACTAGCGGCCAAGAGACCCAGTACTTC. Amino acid sequence: CASSQGTSGQETQYF.

The gene calls are TRBV27 and TRBJ2-5; TRBD2 might be the D (7 bases). Trimming took off 7 bases at V and 1 base at J, with 16 bases between the two ends. The germline CDR1 and CDR2 sequences are MNHEY and SMNVEV (reference sequence). The CDR3 is made up of 15 amino acids. The CDR3 region has the DNA TGTGCCAGCACCCCACAGGGCGGGGGCCAAGAGACCCAGTACTTC. Translation: CASTPQGGGQETQYF.

With respect to this clone: Other DNA sequences in the sample encode the same CDR3. The chain joins TRBV7-9 to TRBJ2-2; perhaps TRBD1 as D (6 bases). This CDR3 has 15 amino acids. Per the germline V gene, CDR1 is SEHNR and CDR2 is FQNEAQ (reference sequence). The V gene lost 5 bases and the J gene lost 0 bases, with 10 bases spanning the gap. CDR3 nucleotides: TGTGCCAGCAGCCCTGGACAGACGAACACCGGGGAGCTGTTTTTT. Translating it yields CASSPGQTNTGELFF.

The genes are TRBV2 and TRBJ2-3; the match to TRBD1 covers 9 bases. Germline V gives CDR1 SNHLY, CDR2 FYNNEI. The CDR3 sequence is 14 residues long. With V trimmed by 10 bases and J by 5 bases, 10 bases remained unmatched. The CDR3 DNA reads as TGTGCCACCCCCCCAGGGACAGGGAAAGATACGCAGTATTTT. Translation: CATPPGTGKDTQYF.

The rearrangement uses TRBV9 and TRBJ2-1; TRBD2 matches 7 bases. The V and J ends lost 3 bases and 11 bases, in that order; junction bases with no gene match: 14. This CDR3 is built from 15 residues. CDR1 SGDLS and CDR2 YYNGEE come from the germline V gene. CDR3 bases: TGTGCCAGCAGCGAGGGGACTACCGCCCAGGGACAGCAGTTCTTC. As protein: CASSEGTTAQGQQFF. The whole variable domain, filled in from reference TRBV9 and TRBJ2-1, reads DSGVTQTPKHLITATGQRVTLRCSPRSGDLSVYWYQQSLDQGLQFLIQYYNGEERAKGNILERFSAQQFPDLHSELNLSSLELGDSALYFCASSEGTTAQGQQFFGPGTRLTVL.

The rearrangement uses TRBV5-1 and TRBJ2-2; D may be TRBD2 (6 bases). V lost 3 bases to trimming and J lost 5 bases, with 26 bases between them. Germline CDR1 is SGHRS and CDR2 is YFSETQ. The CDR3 sequence is 19 residues long. The CDR3 sequence is CASSYLGRGNAGKTGELFF. In DNA form, the CDR3 reads TGCGCCAGCAGCTATTTAGGGAGAGGTAACGCGGGGAAGACCGGGGAGCTGTTTTTT.

In its sample, this clone was seen once. This chain connects TRBV6-6 to TRBJ1-2; TRBD1 aligns across 8 bases. With 6 bases clipped from V and 7 bases from J, the junction kept 10 bases outside the gene matches. CDR1 and CDR2 from the germline V gene are MNHNY and SVGAGI (reference sequence). This CDR3 spans 14 amino acids. The CDR3 spells CASRSTGGRGGYTF. DNA for the CDR3: TGTGCCAGCAGGTCTACAGGGGGAAGGGGTGGCTACACCTTC.

The chain links TRBV28 to TRBJ2-2; 10 bases match TRBD1. The CDR3 runs 16 residues. CDR1 and CDR2 (germline): MDHEN, SYDVKM. V gave up 5 bases and J gave up 6 bases; unmatched junction bases: 9. CDR3 protein: CASSPTRTGGPGELFF. The CDR3, as DNA: TGTGCCAGCAGTCCTACCCGGACAGGGGGGCCCGGGGAGCTGTTTTTT.

The chain links TRBV5-1 to TRBJ2-5, with 7 bases fitting TRBD1. Germline values: CDR1 SGHRS, CDR2 YFSETQ. The CDR3 is 14 residues long. V lost 4 bases, J lost 4 bases, and 7 bases stayed unmatched. The CDR3 nucleotides are TGCGCCAGCAGCCTGACAGGGTGGGGAGAGACCCAGTACTTC. Translating gives CASSLTGWGETQYF.

This clone was observed a few times. The V gene is TRBV30, the J gene TRBJ1-1, with D perhaps matching TRBD1 (5 bases). V gave up 5 bases and J gave up 5 bases, with 18 bases separating them. In germline, CDR1 is GTSNPN, CDR2 SVGIG (reference sequence). CDR3 length: 14 amino acids. CDR3: CAWGHGGRGTEAFF. The CDR3 DNA is TGTGCCTGGGGACACGGCGGAAGGGGAACTGAAGCTTTCTTT. The full variable domain, in which reference TRBV30 and TRBJ1-1 provide the parts outside the CDR3, is SQTIHQWPATLVQPVGSPLSLECTVEGTSNPNLYWYRQAAGRGLQLLFYSVGIGQISSEVPQNLSASRPQDRQFILSSKKLLLSDSGFYLCAWGHGGRGTEAFFGQGTRLTVV.

The J gene is TRBJ2-5, the V gene TRBV4-1, with 7 positions matching TRBD2. The J call may be mistaken, given a closer DNA end match to TRBJ2-7. CDR1 MGHRA and CDR2 YSYEKL come from the germline V gene. The CDR3 has 17 amino acids. The CDR3 loop reads CASSHAIQRGLSYEQYF. The CDR3 nucleotides read TGCGCCAGCAGCCATGCTATCCAGCGGGGACTCTCCTACGAGCAGTACTTC.

The gene calls are TRBV7-9 and TRBJ1-5; tentatively, D is TRBD1 (5 bases). This CDR3 region has 14 residues. Germline CDR1 reads SEHNR; CDR2 reads FQNEAQ (reference sequence). Trimming removed 7 bases from V and 2 bases from J, with 12 bases in between. The CDR3, as DNA: TGTGCCAGCACCGACTCACAGGGCAATCAGCCCCAGCATTTT. It translates to CASTDSQGNQPQHF.